A single sample gave rise to the 11 T cell receptor beta chains below, sequenced in a study of blood T cell repertoires in COVID-19. Sequencing was performed with immunoSEQ multiplex PCR; in TCRdb, only in-frame clones are kept and a portion is missing. This sample has 65,000 to 70,000 clones, with around 87% found just once. Specimen: peripheral blood. Receptor source: a man aged 45 to 65 with active COVID-19.

This clone was counted a single time. CDR3 nucleotide sequence: TGTGCCAGTAGTATAGCCTTCTATAATGAAAAACTGTTTTTT. Protein sequence: CASSIAFYNEKLFF. The gene calls are TRBV19 and TRBJ1-4, with D unresolved. The V end lost 1 base, the J end lost 4 bases, and 7 bases lay between the germline ends. Germline-derived CDR1 and CDR2 are LNHDA and SQIVND (reference sequence). This CDR3 has 14 amino acids.

V usage is TRBV13 and J usage is TRBJ2-7, with 12 bases aligning to TRBD2. The CDR3 has 16 residues. V dropped 5 bases and J dropped 2; count of bases not matched to a gene: 7. Germline values: CDR1 PRHDT, CDR2 FYEKMQ (reference sequence). CDR3 nucleotides: TGTGCCAGCAGCGCCCAGACTAGCGGGGGAGCCTACGAGCAGTACTTC. Residues: CASSAQTSGGAYEQYF.

The chain is built from TRBV7-6 and TRBJ2-7; 14 bases align to TRBD2. After removal of 4 bases from V and 3 bases from J, the junction contained 2 bases not matched to a gene. The germline V gene encodes CDR1 SGHVS and CDR2 FNYEAQ. The CDR3 length is 15 residues. The CDR3 protein is CASSSGTSGSYEQYF. CDR3 bases: TGTGCCAGCAGCTCCGGGACTAGCGGGAGCTACGAGCAGTACTTC.

This sequence joins TRBV7-2 and TRBJ2-1; D remains ambiguous. With 5 bases removed from V and 12 bases from J, the gap between germline ends came to 14 bases. Germline CDR1 is SGHTA and CDR2 is FQGNSA. The CDR3 has 12 residues. CDR3 protein: CASSPTERVQFF. The CDR3 coding sequence is TGTGCCAGCAGCCCCACTGAGAGAGTGCAGTTCTTC. The full variable domain, rest sourced from reference TRBV7-2 and TRBJ2-1, is GAGVSQSPSNKVTEKGKDVELRCDPISGHTALYWYRQSLGQGLEFLIYFQGNSAPDKSGLPSDRFSAERTGGSVSTLTIQRTQQEDSAVYLCASSPTERVQFFGPGTRLTVL.

V usage is TRBV7-2 and J usage is TRBJ1-1; D may be TRBD1 (6 bases). Trimming removed 0 bases at V and 2 bases at J, with 10 bases between. There are 15 residues in the CDR3. Germline V lookup: CDR1 SGHTA, CDR2 FQGNSA. The CDR3 region is CASSLALRGNTEAFF. CDR3 DNA: TGTGCCAGCAGCTTAGCGCTCAGGGGTAACACTGAAGCTTTCTTT.

CDR3 sequence reads: CASSPRASGELFF. The DNA for the CDR3 is TGTGCCAGCAGCCCCAGGGCTAGCGGGGAGCTGTTTTTT. The V gene is TRBV6-2 or TRBV6-3, the J gene TRBJ2-2; weak D call: TRBD1 (5 bases). V was clipped by 6 bases and J by 7 bases, with 12 bases between them. CDR1 is MNHEY and CDR2 is SVGEGT in the germline V gene. This CDR3 is built from 13 residues.

The chain uses TRBV5-1 and TRBJ2-7, with 10 positions matching TRBD2. Trimming took 5 bases from V and 3 from J; bases not matched to a gene: 8. Germline CDR1 is SGHRS and CDR2 is YFSETQ. The CDR3 runs to 15 residues. CDR3 region: CASRDGLAEVYEQYF. CDR3 coding DNA: TGCGCCAGCAGGGACGGACTAGCGGAGGTCTACGAGCAGTACTTC.

The V and J genes are TRBV7-9 and TRBJ2-7; 8 bases line up with TRBD1. Germline assignment: CDR1 SEHNR and CDR2 FQNEAQ (reference sequence). CDR3 length equals 14 residues. V trimming: 2 bases; J trimming: 4 bases; junction bases outside the gene matches: 4. The CDR3 DNA follows: TGTGCCAGCAGCTTATCAGGGGGCAGATACGAGCAGTACTTC. Its protein product is CASSLSGGRYEQYF.

The chain joins TRBV9 to TRBJ2-1; a possible D gene is TRBD2 (6 bases). Germline V gene sequence: CDR1 SGDLS, CDR2 YYNGEE. The V and J ends lost 4 bases and 3 bases respectively, with 17 bases between them. The CDR3 length is 16 residues. CDR3 amino acids: CASSREGAGFYNEQFF. The CDR3 DNA is TGTGCCAGCAGCCGAGAGGGAGCGGGTTTCTACAATGAGCAGTTCTTC.

The chain uses TRBV11-1 and TRBJ1-1; no clear D. In germline, CDR1 is SGHAT, CDR2 FQDESV (reference sequence). The ends were cut back, 3 bases at V and 7 bases at J, with 12 bases in the middle. The CDR3 is 13 residues long. Written as DNA, the CDR3 is TGTGCCAGCAGCTTTAGGGAGTTTGATGAAGCTTTCTTT. This gives the protein CASSFREFDEAFF.

The CDR3 sequence is CASSFGHVGEAQYF. CDR3 in DNA: TGCGCCAGCAGCTTTGGACACGTCGGGGAGGCCCAGTACTTC. The rearrangement joins TRBV5-1 to TRBJ2-5; D may be TRBD2 (6 bases). Germline V CDR1 and CDR2: SGHRS, YFSETQ. Trimming left V 2 bases short and J 9 bases short, with 17 bases between. This CDR3 has 14 residues.